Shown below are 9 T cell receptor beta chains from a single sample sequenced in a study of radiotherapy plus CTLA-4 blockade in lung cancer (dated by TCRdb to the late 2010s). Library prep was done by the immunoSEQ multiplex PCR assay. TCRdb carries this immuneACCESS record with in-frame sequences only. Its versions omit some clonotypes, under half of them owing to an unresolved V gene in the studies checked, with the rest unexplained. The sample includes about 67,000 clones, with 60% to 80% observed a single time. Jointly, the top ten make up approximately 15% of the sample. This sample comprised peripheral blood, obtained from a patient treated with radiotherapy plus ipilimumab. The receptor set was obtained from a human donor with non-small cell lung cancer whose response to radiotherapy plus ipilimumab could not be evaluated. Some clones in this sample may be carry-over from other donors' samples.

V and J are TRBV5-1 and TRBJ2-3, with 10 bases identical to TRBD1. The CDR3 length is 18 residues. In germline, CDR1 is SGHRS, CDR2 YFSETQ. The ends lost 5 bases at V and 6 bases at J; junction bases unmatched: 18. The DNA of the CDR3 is TGCGCCAGCAGTCCTAACGGACAGGGGGGCACGTTGACGGATACGCAGTATTTT. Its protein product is CASSPNGQGGTLTDTQYF.

The CDR3 here is CASSSSPSYEQYF. CDR3 coding DNA: TGTGCCAGCAGTTCCTCCCCGAGCTACGAGCAGTACTTC. This sequence joins TRBV27 and TRBJ2-7, with D hard to call. Germline CDR1 is MNHEY and CDR2 is SMNVEV (reference sequence). Trimming removed 4 bases at V and 3 bases at J, with 10 bases between. CDR3 length: 13 amino acids.

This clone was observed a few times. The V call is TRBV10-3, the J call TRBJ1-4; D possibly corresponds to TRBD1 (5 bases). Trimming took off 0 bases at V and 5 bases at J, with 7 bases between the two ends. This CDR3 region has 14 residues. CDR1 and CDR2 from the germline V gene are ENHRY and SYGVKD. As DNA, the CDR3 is TGTGCCATCAGTGAGTCTGGGGGGAATGAAAAACTGTTTTTT. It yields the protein CAISESGGNEKLFF.

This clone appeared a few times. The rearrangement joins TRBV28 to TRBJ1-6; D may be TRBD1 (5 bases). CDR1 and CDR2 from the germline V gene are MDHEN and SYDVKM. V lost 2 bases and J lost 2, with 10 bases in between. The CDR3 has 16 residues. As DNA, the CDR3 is TGTGCCAGCAGTTTAAGGGGAGGACCCTATAATTCACCCCTCCACTTT. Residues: CASSLRGGPYNSPLHF.

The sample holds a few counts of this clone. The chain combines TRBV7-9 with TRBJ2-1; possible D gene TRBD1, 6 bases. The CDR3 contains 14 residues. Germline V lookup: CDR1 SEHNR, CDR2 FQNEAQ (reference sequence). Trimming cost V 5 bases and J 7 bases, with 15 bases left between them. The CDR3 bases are TGTGCCAGCAGCCGTTTACAGGGTCAGAATGAGCAGTTCTTC. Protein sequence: CASSRLQGQNEQFF.

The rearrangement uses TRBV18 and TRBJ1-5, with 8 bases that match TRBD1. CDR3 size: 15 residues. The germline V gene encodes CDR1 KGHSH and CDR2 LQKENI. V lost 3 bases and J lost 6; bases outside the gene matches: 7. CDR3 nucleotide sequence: TGTGCCAGCTCACCCAACCCAGGGGGCGGTCAGCCCCAGCATTTT. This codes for CASSPNPGGGQPQHF.

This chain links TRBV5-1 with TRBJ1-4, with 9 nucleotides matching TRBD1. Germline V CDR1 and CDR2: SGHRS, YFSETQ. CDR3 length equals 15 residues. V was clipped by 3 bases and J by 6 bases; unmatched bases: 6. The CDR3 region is CASSSTGTGYEKLFF. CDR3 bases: TGCGCCAGCAGCTCCACCGGGACAGGGTATGAAAAACTGTTTTTT. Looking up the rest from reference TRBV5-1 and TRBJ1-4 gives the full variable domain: KAGVTQTPRYLIKTRGQQVTLSCSPISGHRSVSWYQQTPGQGLQFLFEYFSETQRNKGNFPGRFSGRQFSNSRSEMNVSTLELGDSALYLCASSSTGTGYEKLFFGSGTQLSVL.

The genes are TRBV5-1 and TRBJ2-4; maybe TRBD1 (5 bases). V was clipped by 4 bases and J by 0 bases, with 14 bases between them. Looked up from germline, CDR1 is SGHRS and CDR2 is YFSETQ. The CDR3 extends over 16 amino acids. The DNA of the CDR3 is TGCGCCAGCAGCGCCCCAGGGCTTCTAGCCAAAAACATTCAGTACTTC. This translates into CASSAPGLLAKNIQYF.

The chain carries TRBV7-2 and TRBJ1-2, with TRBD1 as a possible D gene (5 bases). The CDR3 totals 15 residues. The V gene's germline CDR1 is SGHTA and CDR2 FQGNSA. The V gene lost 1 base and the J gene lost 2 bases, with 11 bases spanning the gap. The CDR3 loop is CASSLGQIANYGYTF. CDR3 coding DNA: TGTGCCAGCAGCTTAGGACAGATTGCCAACTATGGCTACACCTTC.